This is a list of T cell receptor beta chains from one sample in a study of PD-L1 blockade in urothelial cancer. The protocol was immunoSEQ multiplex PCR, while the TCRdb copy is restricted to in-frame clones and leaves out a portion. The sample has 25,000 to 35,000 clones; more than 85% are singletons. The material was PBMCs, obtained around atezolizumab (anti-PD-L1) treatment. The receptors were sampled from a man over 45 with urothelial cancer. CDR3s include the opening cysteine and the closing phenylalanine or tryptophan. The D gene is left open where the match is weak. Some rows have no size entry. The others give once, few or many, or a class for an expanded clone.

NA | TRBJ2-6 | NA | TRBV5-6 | CASSRRGAGANVLTF | TGTGCCAGCAGTCGCAGGGGGGCTGGGGCCAACGTCCTGACTTTC
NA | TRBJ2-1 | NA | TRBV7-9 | CASTDTREEQFF | TGTGCCAGCACCGATACTCGGGAAGAGCAGTTCTTC
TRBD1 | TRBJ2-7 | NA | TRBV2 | CASLTGTEQYF | TGTGCCAGCCTGACAGGGACCGAGCAGTACTTC
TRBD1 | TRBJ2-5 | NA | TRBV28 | CASSFPVRGETQYF | TGTGCCAGCAGTTTTCCCGTCAGGGGGGAGACCCAGTACTTC
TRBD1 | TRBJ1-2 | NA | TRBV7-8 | CASSSRTGYGYTF | TGTGCCAGCAGCTCGAGGACAGGCTATGGCTACACCTTC
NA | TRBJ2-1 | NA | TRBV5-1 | CASSPGYNEQFF | TGCGCCAGCAGCCCAGGATACAATGAGCAGTTCTTC
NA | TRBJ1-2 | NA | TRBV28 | CASTSGRYGYTF | TGTGCCAGCACTTCGGGTCGATATGGCTACACCTTC
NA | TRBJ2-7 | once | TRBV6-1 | CASGPDFYEQYF | TGTGCCAGCGGCCCAGACTTCTACGAGCAGTACTTC
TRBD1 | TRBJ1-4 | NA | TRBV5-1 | CASSLDRGSEKLFF | TGCGCCAGCAGCTTGGACAGGGGGAGTGAAAAACTGTTTTTT
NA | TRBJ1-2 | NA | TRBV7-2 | CASSSRGVRYTF | TGTGCCAGCAGCTCCAGGGGTGTCAGATACACCTTC
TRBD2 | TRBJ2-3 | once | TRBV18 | CASSPLRGGSTDTQYF | TGTGCCAGCTCACCCCTACGGGGGGGAAGCACAGATACGCAGTATTTT
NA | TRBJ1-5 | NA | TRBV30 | CAWSVPRGRGNQPQHF | TGTGCCTGGAGTGTACCGCGGGGGCGAGGGAATCAGCCCCAGCATTTT
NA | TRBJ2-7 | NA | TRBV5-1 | CASSQTGIEQYF | TGCGCCAGCAGCCAAACCGGGATCGAGCAGTACTTC
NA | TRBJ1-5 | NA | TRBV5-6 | CASSFLGGRQPQHF | TGTGCCAGCAGCTTCCTCGGGGGGCGTCAGCCCCAGCATTTT
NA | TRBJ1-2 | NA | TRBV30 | CAWSEGQGSGYTF | TGTGCCTGGAGTGAAGGCCAGGGGAGCGGCTACACCTTC
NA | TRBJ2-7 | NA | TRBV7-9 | CASSPKYYEQYF | TGTGCCAGCAGCCCTAAATACTACGAGCAGTACTTC
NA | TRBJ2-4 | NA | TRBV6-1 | CASSERSPGDIQYF | TGTGCCAGCAGTGAGCGGTCCCCGGGGGACATTCAGTACTTC
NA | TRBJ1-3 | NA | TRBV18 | CASSPSPLGGAGNTIYF | TGTGCCAGCTCACCATCTCCTCTAGGGGGAGCAGGAAACACCATATATTTT
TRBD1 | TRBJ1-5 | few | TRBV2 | CASSADREAYQPQHF | TGTGCCAGCAGTGCGGACAGGGAGGCTTATCAGCCCCAGCATTTT
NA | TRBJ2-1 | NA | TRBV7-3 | CASSPRGDEQFF | TGTGCCAGCAGCCCGCGGGGAGATGAGCAGTTCTTC
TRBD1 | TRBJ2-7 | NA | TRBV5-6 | CASSSDDRGQYF | TGTGCCAGCAGCTCGGACGACAGGGGACAGTACTTC
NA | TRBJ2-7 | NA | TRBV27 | CASSLNLAREQYF | TGTGCCAGCAGTTTAAATCTAGCTCGGGAGCAGTACTTC
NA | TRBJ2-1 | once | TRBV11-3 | CASSLDTGSYNEQFF | TGTGCCAGCAGCTTAGATACAGGATCATACAATGAGCAGTTCTTC
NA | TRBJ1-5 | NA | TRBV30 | CAWSVRGGVHNQPQHF | TGTGCCTGGAGTGTCCGGGGTGGGGTTCACAATCAGCCCCAGCATTTT
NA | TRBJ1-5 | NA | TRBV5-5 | CASSLSRGDQPQHF | TGTGCCAGCAGCTTAAGCAGGGGTGATCAGCCCCAGCATTTT
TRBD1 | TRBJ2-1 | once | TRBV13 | CASSLSAGQGTPNKQFF | TGTGCCAGCAGCTTATCGGCGGGACAGGGGACACCAAACAAGCAGTTCTTC
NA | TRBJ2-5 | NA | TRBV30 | CAWSVPRNQETQYF | TGTGCCTGGAGTGTACCCAGGAACCAAGAGACCCAGTACTTC
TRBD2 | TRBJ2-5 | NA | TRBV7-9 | CASSPVGGAMSQETQYF | TGTGCCAGCAGCCCTGTGGGAGGGGCGATGTCCCAAGAGACCCAGTACTTC
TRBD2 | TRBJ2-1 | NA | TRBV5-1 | CASSLDGTSGSHRDEQFF | TGCGCCAGCAGCTTGGACGGGACTAGCGGGAGTCACCGGGATGAGCAGTTCTTC
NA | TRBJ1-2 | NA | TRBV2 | CASRLPEPYGYTF | TGTGCCAGCAGGCTGCCAGAACCATATGGCTACACCTTC
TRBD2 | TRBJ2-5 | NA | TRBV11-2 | CASSLERGARVAQYF | TGTGCCAGCAGCTTAGAGCGGGGGGCCCGGGTGGCCCAGTACTTC
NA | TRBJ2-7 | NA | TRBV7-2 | CASSLLSRDGEQYF | TGTGCCAGCAGCCTTCTGTCGCGGGATGGTGAGCAGTACTTC
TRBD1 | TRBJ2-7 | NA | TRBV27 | CASSNTGGNEQYF | TGTGCCAGCAGTAACACAGGGGGGAACGAGCAGTACTTC
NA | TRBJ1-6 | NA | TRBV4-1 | CASSQDQAGVNSPLHF | TGCGCCAGCAGCCAAGATCAGGCAGGGGTCAACTCACCCCTCCACTTT
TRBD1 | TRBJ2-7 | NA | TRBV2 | CASREPGTGDGQYF | TGTGCCAGCAGAGAACCCGGGACAGGGGACGGGCAGTACTTC
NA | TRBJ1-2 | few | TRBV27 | CASSLGPNYGYTF | TGTGCCAGCAGTTTGGGGCCTAACTATGGCTACACCTTC
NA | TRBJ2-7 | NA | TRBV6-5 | CASRQGGYEQYF | TGTGCCAGCAGGCAGGGGGGCTACGAGCAGTACTTC
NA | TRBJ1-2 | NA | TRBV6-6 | CASSSSGPYYGYTF | NA
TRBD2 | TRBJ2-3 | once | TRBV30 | CAWSVSLAESDTQYF | TGTGCCTGGAGTGTAAGCCTAGCGGAATCAGATACGCAGTATTTT
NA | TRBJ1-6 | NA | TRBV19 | CASRPRGRDSPLHF | TGTGCCAGCCGCCCCAGGGGCAGAGATTCACCCCTCCACTTT
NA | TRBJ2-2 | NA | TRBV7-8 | CASSAGVAGELFF | TGTGCCAGCAGCGCAGGGGTGGCCGGGGAGCTGTTTTTT
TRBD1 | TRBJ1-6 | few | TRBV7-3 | CASSSGGLVSPLHF | TGTGCCAGCAGCTCAGGGGGGCTAGTTTCACCCCTCCACTTT